These 32 T cell receptor beta chains came from one sample sequenced in a study of cytomegalovirus exposure and HLA in healthy donors. The PCR was carried out with 60 Vbeta primers and 13 Jbeta primers. Profiling relied on immunoSEQ multiplex PCR, and the TCRdb table lists in-frame clones only, not all of them. This sample yields some 87,000 clones, of which approximately 79% are seen a single time; approximately 3% belongs to the top ten. The sample was PBMCs. The origin of the receptors is a man aged 25-40 years in good health and CMV-seronegative.

The rearrangement uses TRBV19 and TRBJ1-5, with unresolved D. V gave up 5 bases and J gave up 1 base, with 9 bases separating them. The length of the CDR3 is 14 residues. Germline V gene sequence: CDR1 LNHDA, CDR2 SQIVND (reference sequence). The CDR3 coding sequence is TGTGCCAGTAGTTTCCGGGGAAGCAATCAGCCCCAGCATTTT. This sequence encodes CASSFRGSNQPQHF.

The chain is built from TRBV11-3 and TRBJ1-1; D is possibly TRBD1 (5 bases). The CDR3 has 12 amino acids. V was shortened by 5 bases and J by 11 bases, with 15 bases between the two germline ends. Germline CDR1 reads SGHNT; CDR2 reads YENEEA. The CDR3 spells CASSERGLEAFF. The CDR3 nucleotides are TGTGCCAGCAGCGAAAGGGGCTTGGAGGCTTTCTTT.

The chain combines TRBV9 with TRBJ2-7; TRBD1 matches at 9 bases. The ends lost 5 bases at V and 3 bases at J; junction bases unmatched: 9. Germline CDR1 reads SGDLS; CDR2 reads YYNGEE. The CDR3 is 15 residues long. CDR3: CASSPTGTGYYEQYF. The CDR3 DNA follows: TGTGCCAGCAGTCCCACCGGGACAGGGTACTACGAGCAGTACTTC.

This rearrangement joins TRBV19 to TRBJ1-1; the D gene is possibly TRBD1 (5 bases). Germline V gene data show CDR1 as LNHDA and CDR2 as SQIVND (reference sequence). Trimming pared 6 bases from V and 3 bases from J, leaving 14 bases between. The CDR3 contains 14 residues. The DNA of the CDR3 is TGTGCCAGTAGCCCCTGGGGGGGTTACACTGAAGCTTTCTTT. Its translation is CASSPWGGYTEAFF.

V is TRBV6-5 and J is TRBJ1-5, with a possible D match to TRBD1 (5 bases). V lost 6 bases to trimming and J lost 7 bases, with 19 bases between them. This CDR3 has 15 amino acids. Germline-derived CDR1 and CDR2 are MNHEY and SVGAGI. For the CDR3, the DNA is TGTGCCAGCAGCGACGGGGGAGCTACGCGACAGCCCCAGCATTTT. It translates to CASSDGGATRQPQHF.

The sample holds a few counts of this clone. The chain uses TRBV5-1 and TRBJ2-7; 14 nucleotides align to TRBD2. Per the germline V gene, CDR1 is SGHRS and CDR2 is YFSETQ. The length of the CDR3 is 16 residues. V was clipped by 1 base and J by 2 bases; unmatched bases: 2. CDR3 DNA sequence: TGCGCCAGCAGCTTGCTGACTAGCGGGGGGGCCTACGAGCAGTACTTC. Amino acids: CASSLLTSGGAYEQYF.

The chain is built from TRBV28 and TRBJ1-2, with 8 bases lining up with TRBD1. J lost 0 bases, V lost 7 bases, and 16 bases had no gene match. The CDR3 covers 18 residues. The germline CDR1 and CDR2 sequences are MDHEN and SYDVKM. This CDR3 reads CASTSKRDRFSSNYGYTF. The CDR3 DNA is TGTGCCAGCACCTCGAAGAGGGACAGGTTCTCATCTAACTATGGCTACACCTTC.

The chain has TRBV6-1 and TRBJ1-1; D remains unclear. CDR3 length: 13 amino acids. CDR1 MNHNS and CDR2 SASEGT come from the germline V gene. V was trimmed by 8 bases and J by 0 bases, leaving 10 bases between them. CDR3 residues: CASGAVMNTEAFF. The CDR3 DNA reads as TGTGCCAGCGGTGCGGTGATGAACACTGAAGCTTTCTTT.

The V and J genes are TRBV5-1 and TRBJ2-3; D not resolved. Trimming took 0 bases from V and 0 from J, leaving 11 bases between them. This CDR3 comprises 16 residues. Germline CDR1 and CDR2: SGHRS and YFSETQ. The CDR3 region has the DNA TGCGCCAGCAGCTTGGATAAAACAGAAAGCACAGATACGCAGTATTTT. It codes for CASSLDKTESTDTQYF.

Concerning this clone itself: The junction differs from germline at one of its ends, possibly a read error. The V and J genes are TRBV30 and TRBJ1-1, with 10 bases that match TRBD1. Germline V gives CDR1 GTSNPN, CDR2 SVGIG (reference sequence). This CDR3 comprises 14 residues. CDR3 region: CAWSPGQGNSEAFF. For the CDR3, the DNA is TGTGCCTGGAGTCCGGGACAGGGGAACAGTGAAGCTTTCTTT.

This clone turned up a few times. Here the CDR3 DNA reads TGCGCCAGCAGCTTGGATCTAGTTAGGAATGAGCAGTTCTTC. Protein product: CASSLDLVRNEQFF. The chain joins TRBV5-1 to TRBJ2-1; D gene uncertain. This CDR3 comprises 14 residues. Trimming removed 0 bases at V and 7 bases at J, with 11 bases between. Germline assignment: CDR1 SGHRS and CDR2 YFSETQ.

The gene calls are TRBV19 and TRBJ1-5; possibly TRBD1 for D (5 bases). Germline V gene sequence: CDR1 LNHDA, CDR2 SQIVND (reference sequence). The CDR3 is 15 residues long. Trimming pared 4 bases from V and 9 bases from J, leaving 19 bases between. CDR3 residues: CASSTTGGLVGPQHF. DNA for the CDR3: TGTGCCAGTAGTACAACAGGCGGCCTTGTCGGGCCCCAGCATTTT.

This sequence joins TRBV28 and TRBJ2-3, with D possibly being TRBD2 (7 bases). Germline V gene data show CDR1 as MDHEN and CDR2 as SYDVKM. This CDR3 contains 15 residues. V was cut by 4 bases and J by 6 bases, with 17 bases left in between. The CDR3 loop is CASSSPGGGPDTQYF. DNA for the CDR3: TGTGCCAGCAGTTCTCCTGGGGGGGGCCCCGATACGCAGTATTTT. Looking up the rest from reference TRBV28 and TRBJ2-3 gives the full variable domain: DVKVTQSSRYLVKRTGEKVFLECVQDMDHENMFWYRQDPGLGLRLIYFSYDVKMKEKGDIPEGYSVSREKKERFSLILESASTNQTSMYLCASSSPGGGPDTQYFGPGTRLTVL.

The genes are TRBV7-2 and TRBJ1-3, with D possibly being TRBD1 (6 bases). V was trimmed by 0 bases and J by 0 bases, leaving 9 bases between them. The germline V gene encodes CDR1 SGHTA and CDR2 FQGNSA. This CDR3 spans 16 amino acids. CDR3 DNA: TGTGCCAGCAGCTTAGCGCGACAGGTCTCTGGAAACACCATATATTTT. Amino acids: CASSLARQVSGNTIYF.

The chain couples TRBV6-1 to TRBJ2-7; D perhaps matches TRBD1 (6 bases). Germline values: CDR1 MNHNS, CDR2 SASEGT. The CDR3 length is 15 residues. Trimming cost V 4 bases and J 4 bases, with 17 bases left between them. In DNA form, the CDR3 reads TGTGCCAGCAGTGGGGGGCGACTTTCGCCTTACGAGCAGTACTTC. Protein product: CASSGGRLSPYEQYF.

This clone was counted between two and nine times. The J gene is TRBJ1-2, the V gene TRBV6-1; possibly TRBD1 for D (6 bases). This CDR3 comprises 14 residues. Germline values: CDR1 MNHNS, CDR2 SASEGT. V was shortened by 5 bases and J by 8 bases, with 18 bases between the two germline ends. The CDR3 loop reads CASSSSLQGYGYTF. In DNA form, the CDR3 reads TGTGCCAGCAGTTCATCCCTTCAGGGGTACGGCTACACCTTC.

The J gene is TRBJ1-5, the V gene TRBV7-8, with 7 bases lining up with TRBD1. V shed 2 bases and J 3 bases; nucleotides not matched to a gene: 4. The CDR3 contains 15 residues. The germline CDR1 and CDR2 sequences are SGHVS and FQNEAQ. Here the CDR3 reads CASSLSGQDNQPQHF. DNA of the CDR3: TGTGCCAGCAGCTTATCTGGACAGGACAATCAGCCCCAGCATTTT.

Written as DNA, the CDR3 is TGTGCCAGCAGCACCTGGACAGGGAGCAATCAGCCCCAGCATTTT. This sequence encodes CASSTWTGSNQPQHF. The chain combines TRBV5-6 with TRBJ1-5; 8 nucleotides line up with TRBD1. Germline loops: CDR1 SGHDT, CDR2 YYEEEE. With V trimmed by 4 bases and J by 1 base, 4 bases remained unmatched. This CDR3 contains 15 residues.

The chain carries TRBV7-6 and TRBJ2-7; D perhaps matches TRBD1 (6 bases). Germline lookup yields CDR1 SGHVS and CDR2 FNYEAQ. V lost 4 bases and J lost 0, with 19 bases in between. The CDR3 is 17 amino acids. The CDR3 sequence is CASSSGAGQGSSYEQYF. In DNA form, the CDR3 reads TGTGCCAGCAGCTCAGGGGCCGGGCAGGGGAGCTCCTACGAGCAGTACTTC.

This clone was seen a handful of times. CDR3 DNA sequence: TGTGCCAGCTCACCAAAGGCAGGGGGCGCGTGGGGCTACACCTTC. It codes for CASSPKAGGAWGYTF. V usage is TRBV18 and J usage is TRBJ1-2, with TRBD1 identical over 8 bases. Trimming cost V 2 bases and J 8 bases; bases outside gene matches: 10. This CDR3 has 15 amino acids. The germline CDR1 and CDR2 sequences are KGHSH and LQKENI.

The V gene is TRBV5-4, the J gene TRBJ2-5; D might be TRBD2 (5 bases). The V and J ends lost 4 bases and 1 base respectively, with 14 bases between them. This CDR3 comprises 15 residues. Per the germline V gene, CDR1 is SGHNT and CDR2 is YYREEE (reference sequence). The CDR3 region has the DNA TGTGCCAGCAGCCCCGGCGGGCGGACCCAAGAGACCCAGTACTTC. Translating gives CASSPGGRTQETQYF.

The CDR3 DNA sequence: TGTGCCAGCAGCGTCGAGACAGGGGAGGATCAGCCCCAGCATTTT. As protein: CASSVETGEDQPQHF. The chain combines TRBV9 with TRBJ1-5, with 8 bases lining up with TRBD1. Looked up from germline, CDR1 is SGDLS and CDR2 is YYNGEE. CDR3 size: 15 residues. The J segment lost 5 bases and the V segment lost 2 bases, leaving 6 bases of the junction unmatched.

The V gene is TRBV29-1, the J gene TRBJ2-7; D remains unclear. The germline V and J ends were trimmed by 4 bases and 0 bases, with 10 bases remaining between them. This CDR3 is 13 amino acids long. Germline CDR1 and CDR2: SQVTM and ANQGSEA. CDR3 bases: TGCAGCGTTGTTCAGGAACTCTCCTACGAGCAGTACTTC. Amino acid sequence: CSVVQELSYEQYF.

V usage is TRBV5-5 and J usage is TRBJ1-2; 11 nucleotides align to TRBD1. This CDR3 spans 15 amino acids. In germline, CDR1 is SGHKS, CDR2 YYEKEE (reference sequence). The V gene end was trimmed by 4 bases and the J gene end by 2 bases; junction bases not matched to a gene: 4. CDR3 sequence reads: CASSGTGGWNYGYTF. The CDR3 bases are TGTGCCAGCAGCGGGACAGGGGGTTGGAACTATGGCTACACCTTC.

The V call is TRBV30, the J call TRBJ1-5, with 10 bases matching TRBD1. The ends lost 0 bases at V and 6 bases at J; junction bases unmatched: 2. Germline V gene lookup returns CDR1 GTSNPN and CDR2 SVGIG (reference sequence). The CDR3 loop spans 14 amino acids. CDR3 DNA sequence: TGTGCCTGGAGTGTGGACAGGGGGTTTCAGCCCCAGCATTTT. This gives the protein CAWSVDRGFQPQHF.

The V and J genes are TRBV10-1 and TRBJ2-5, with 8 bases aligning to TRBD2. Germline values: CDR1 WNHNN, CDR2 SYGVQD (reference sequence). Germline trimming cut 10 bases from V and 5 bases from J; bases unmatched to any gene: 9. The CDR3 is made up of 13 amino acids. CDR3 nucleotide sequence: TGCGCCAACGTTAGCGGGGAACGCGAGACCCAGTACTTC. Its protein is CANVSGERETQYF.

On this clone: This specimen includes other DNA sequences encoding the same CDR3. In DNA form, the CDR3 reads TGCAGCGTTGGCCAGGGAAATCAGCCCCAGCATTTT. It yields the protein CSVGQGNQPQHF. The chain uses TRBV29-1 and TRBJ1-5; D may be TRBD1 (5 bases). This CDR3 has 12 amino acids. The V gene's germline CDR1 is SQVTM and CDR2 ANQGSEA. V was pared by 4 bases and J by 4 bases, with 8 bases between.

V and J are TRBV14 and TRBJ2-7; D not resolved. The CDR3 spans 13 residues. Trimming cost V 4 bases and J 3 bases, with 10 bases left between them. Per germline, CDR1 SGHDN and CDR2 FVKESK. The CDR3 bases are TGTGCCAGCAGCCCTATTTCTTACTACGAGCAGTACTTC. Protein sequence: CASSPISYYEQYF.

This sequence joins TRBV28 and TRBJ2-2; 7 bases fit TRBD1. The CDR3 has 15 residues. Trimming at V came to 6 bases and at J to 4 bases, leaving 8 bases not matched to a gene. CDR1 and CDR2 from the germline V gene are MDHEN and SYDVKM. The CDR3 region has the DNA TGTGCCAGCAGAACAGACAGGGTCGGCACCGGGGAGCTGTTTTTT. Its translation: CASRTDRVGTGELFF.

This chain uses TRBV27 with TRBJ1-5; D call uncertain. Trimming left V 5 bases short and J 0 bases short, with 11 bases between. There are 15 residues in the CDR3. Germline CDR1 MNHEY, CDR2 SMNVEV (reference sequence). This chain's CDR3 is CASSPVTLSNQPQHF. CDR3 nucleotide sequence: TGTGCCAGCAGTCCGGTCACCCTTAGCAATCAGCCCCAGCATTTT.

J is TRBJ1-1 and V is TRBV2, with 9 bases that match TRBD1. Germline CDR1 and CDR2: SNHLY and FYNNEI. The trim removed 5 bases at V and 11 bases at J, leaving 18 bases unmatched. This CDR3 region has 16 residues. The DNA of the CDR3 is TGTGCCAGCAGTCTCCGGGGGACAGGGAGATTTATCGGGGCTTTCTTT. Residues: CASSLRGTGRFIGAFF. Based on the CDR3 plus reference TRBV2 and TRBJ1-1, the full variable domain is EPEVTQTPSHQVTQMGQEVILRCVPISNHLYFYWYRQILGQKVEFLVSFYNNEISEKSEIFDDQFSVERPDGSNFTLKIRSTKLEDSAMYFCASSLRGTGRFIGAFFGQGTRLTVV.

The chain carries TRBV7-2 and TRBJ2-7; weak D call: TRBD1 (6 bases). Trimming took off 5 bases at V and 5 bases at J, with 22 bases between the two ends. The CDR3 spans 16 residues. CDR1 and CDR2 (germline): SGHTA, FQGNSA. CDR3 sequence reads: CASSPPLQSPGDEQYF. The CDR3 DNA is TGTGCCAGCAGCCCACCTCTACAGAGCCCAGGGGACGAGCAGTACTTC.